This T cell receptor (beta chain) is drawn from a study of blood T cells in healthy people across ages. Primed by a sample-barcoded 5' primer and a J-beta primer mix, a second PCR proceeded for about 6 to 11 cycles. TCRdb analysed the 5' RACE reads with MiXCR anew, one entry per CDR3 protein. The data show about 940,000 distinct CDR3 sequences, around 48% seen once. From germline, CDR1 is SGDLS and CDR2 YYNGEE. Trimming took off 0 bases at V and 2 bases at J, with 15 bases between the two ends. The CDR3 totals 16 residues. Sequencing was done on a sample of blood. This sequence joins TRBV9 and TRBJ2-7; TRBD2 is a possible D gene (5 bases). The origin of this receptor is a man aged 30 to 39 in good health. CDR3 region: CASSVDWRRGTYEQYF. The DNA of the CDR3 is TGTGCCAGCAGCGTAGATTGGAGACGGGGAACCTACGAGCAGTACTTC. Full variable domain (remainder filled in from reference TRBV9 and TRBJ2-7): DSGVTQTPKHLITATGQRVTLRCSPRSGDLSVYWYQQSLDQGLQFLIQYYNGEERAKGNILERFSAQQFPDLHSELNLSSLELGDSALYFCASSVDWRRGTYEQYFGPGTRLTVT.